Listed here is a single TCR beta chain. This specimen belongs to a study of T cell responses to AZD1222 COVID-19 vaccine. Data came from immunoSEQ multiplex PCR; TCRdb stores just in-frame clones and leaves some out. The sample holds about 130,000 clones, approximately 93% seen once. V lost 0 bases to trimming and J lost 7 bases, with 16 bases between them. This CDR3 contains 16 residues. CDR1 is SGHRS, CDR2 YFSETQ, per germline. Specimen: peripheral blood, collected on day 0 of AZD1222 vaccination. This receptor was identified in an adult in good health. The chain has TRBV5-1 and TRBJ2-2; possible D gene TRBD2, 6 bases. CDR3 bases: TGCGCCAGCAGCTTGGACAAAGGGACTTTAATCGGGGAGCTGTTTTTT. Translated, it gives CASSLDKGTLIGELFF. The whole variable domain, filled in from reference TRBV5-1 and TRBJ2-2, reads KAGVTQTPRYLIKTRGQQVTLSCSPISGHRSVSWYQQTPGQGLQFLFEYFSETQRNKGNFPGRFSGRQFSNSRSEMNVSTLELGDSALYLCASSLDKGTLIGELFFGEGSRLTVL.